This TCR beta chain derives from a study of T-cell memory formation after mild COVID-19. About the research overall: Across donors, TCR clusters were largely donor specific. Study-level findings and limits: Pre-infection memory contained some responding clones, which suggested that cross-reactive memory had joined.

UMIs and sample barcodes were carried by the TCR alpha and TCR beta cDNA libraries that 5'RACE produced using constant-segment primers. From the 5' RACE reads, TCRdb called clonotypes with MiXCR, one entry per CDR3 protein. The table has 560,000 or so distinct CDR3 sequences, around 15% seen once. The CDR3 contains 14 residues. V lost 3 bases, J lost 4 bases, and 13 bases lay in between. Germline V gene lookup returns CDR1 DFQATT and CDR2 SNEGSKA (reference sequence). This clonotype has a handful of counts. What it recognizes is unknown. The source of this sequence is an adult woman who had mild COVID-19 (a few samples of this study predate the infection). Cell type and time point are not known. Sequences were obtained from PBMCs or a T cell subset sorted from them (not recorded which). The gene calls are TRBV20-1 and TRBJ2-4; weak D call: TRBD1 (6 bases). Here the CDR3 reads CSASYGTMKNIQYF. The CDR3 DNA is TGCAGTGCTAGTTATGGGACAATGAAAAACATTCAGTACTTC.